This TCR beta chain comes out of a study of blood T cell repertoires in COVID-19. On the study more broadly: PBMCs, B-cell-depleted T cells, or T cells provided the cDNA or gDNA that made up the material.

Original methodology: Reference gene primer amplification gave estimated nucleated cell counts. The protocol was immunoSEQ multiplex PCR, while the TCRdb copy is restricted to in-frame clones and leaves out a portion. That table is the source of V, J and clone size, and D and trimming were worked out from the DNA. The data show about 110,000 clones, roughly 71% seen once. The V end lost 10 bases, the J end lost 7 bases, and 16 bases lay between the germline ends. The CDR3 extends over 13 amino acids. Per the germline V gene, CDR1 is SEHNR and CDR2 is FQNEAQ (reference sequence). The sample holds a few counts of this clone.

This TCR derives from a man of 80 years or more with acute or convalescent COVID-19. The V and J genes are TRBV7-9 and TRBJ2-2; tentatively, D is TRBD2 (6 bases). The sequenced sample consisted of peripheral blood. The CDR3 DNA is TGTGCCAACCAAGCTGGGACTTTCGGGGAGCTGTTTTTT. This encodes CANQAGTFGELFF.